The clone carrying this T cell receptor beta chain was observed many times. V was trimmed by 7 bases and J by 0 bases, leaving 13 bases between them. The CDR3 length is 15 residues. The V gene's germline CDR1 is MNHEY and CDR2 SVGEGT. The data derive from a study of T cells in Graves' hyperthyroidism and ophthalmopathy. Study-level background: The authors collected peripheral blood at initial diagnosis, before any treatment.

PBMCs came from around 10 ml fresh peripheral blood. Amplified TCR beta CDR3 regions derived from RNA transcripts. The HTBI primer set drove a first-round RT-PCR of the TCR CDR3. In TCRdb, the multiplex PCR reads were re-called with MiXCR into one record per CDR3 protein. The table shows hundreds of thousands of distinct CDR3 sequences, with around 15% occurring only once. This TCR derives from a man between 18 and 29 years old with Graves' ophthalmopathy. Sequencing was performed on blood. The chain uses TRBV6-2 or TRBV6-3 and TRBJ1-5; D remains ambiguous. CDR3 coding DNA: TGTGCCAGCAATGACCCACCGAGTAGCAATCAGCCCCAGCATTTT. Protein product: CASNDPPSSNQPQHF.